This TCR beta chain came from a study of T cell repertoires in cytomegalovirus infection. Study as a whole: In public TCR beta signatures, there were indications of both CMV infection and matching HLA type.

With regard to this clonotype: Antigen: not known.

TCRdb independently ran MiXCR on the reads; one entry per CDR3 protein. This sample yields approximately 910,000 distinct CDR3 sequences, of which roughly 30% are seen a single time; roughly an eighth belongs to the top ten. The CDR3 covers 14 residues. Trimming took 8 bases from V and 7 from J, leaving 21 bases between them. Germline V gene sequence: CDR1 MDHEN, CDR2 SYDVKM. This rearrangement joins TRBV28 to TRBJ2-7; D is perhaps TRBD1 or TRBD2 (7 bases each). This receptor was taken from a human donor in good health (CMV status not recorded). Some clones in this sample may be carry-over from other donors' samples. The source material was cultured CD8+ T cells from PBMCs, sampled from culture after CMV antigen stimulation. The CDR3 DNA is TGTGCCAGCGGGTCTTCAGGGGGGAGGGTGGAGCAGTACGTC. This gives the protein CASGSSGGRVEQYV.